The 10 T cell receptor beta chains below all came from one sample that was sequenced in a study of T cell repertoires in cytomegalovirus infection (dated by TCRdb to 2018 to 2020). Their target antigens are unknown. The treatment or condition label on this specimen signifies: in vitro stimulation with specific CMV peptide epitopes to enrich CMV-specific T cells. Reads for this sample came from an Illumina HiSeq 1500. TCRdb reran the public reads through fastp at Q25 and MiXCR, keeping productive beta chains. Rows are unified per CDR3 protein, each entry keeping the most common DNA and genes. Across this sample there are nearly 700,000 distinct CDR3 sequences, with around 30% seen only once. The ten largest clones capture about 20% of the sample. The sequencing here drew on cultured PBMCs, taken from culture after CMV antigen stimulation. These receptors were obtained from a human donor in good health (CMV status not recorded). Some clones in this sample may be carry-over from other donors' samples.

This clonotype came up a few times. V is TRBV7-2 and J is TRBJ2-7; TRBD1 matches 9 bases. Germline CDR1 reads SGHTA; CDR2 reads FQGNSA. This CDR3 region has 19 residues. After removal of 5 bases from V and 1 base from J, the junction contained 18 bases not matched to a gene. CDR3 DNA: TGTGCCAGCAGCACTAAGGGGGGGACAGGGCCTTCACTATCCTACGAGCAGTACTTC. Its translation is CASSTKGGTGPSLSYEQYF.

This sequence joins TRBV7-2 and TRBJ2-1; D possibly matches TRBD1 or TRBD2 (5 bases each). V lost 5 bases, J lost 2 bases, and 22 bases lay in between. This CDR3 has 18 amino acids. Germline-derived CDR1 and CDR2 are SGHTA and FQGNSA. The CDR3 region has the DNA TGTGCCAGCAGCCCCGTCGGAGGACACTTGATAACCTACAATGAGCAGTTCTTC. Its protein product is CASSPVGGHLITYNEQFF. The complete variable domain, with remaining parts taken from reference TRBV7-2 and TRBJ2-1, reads GAGVSQSPSNKVTEKGKDVELRCDPISGHTALYWYRQSLGQGLEFLIYFQGNSAPDKSGLPSDRFSAERTGGSVSTLTIQRTQQEDSAVYLCASSPVGGHLITYNEQFFGPGTRLTVL.

This chain connects TRBV20-1 to TRBJ2-5, with a tentative D call TRBD1 (5 bases). The V and J ends lost 4 bases and 5 bases respectively, with 14 bases between them. CDR1 DFQATT and CDR2 SNEGSKA come from the germline V gene (reference sequence). The CDR3 length is 13 residues. This CDR3 is CSAIIQGGETQYF. The CDR3 DNA is TGCAGTGCTATCATCCAGGGCGGCGAGACCCAGTACTTC.

J is TRBJ2-1 and V is TRBV20-1; 9 bases align to TRBD2. This CDR3 spans 16 amino acids. Germline V gene sequence: CDR1 DFQATT, CDR2 SNEGSKA (reference sequence). V lost 5 bases and J lost 1; bases outside the gene matches: 9. In DNA, the CDR3 is TGCAGTGCTTTAGTCTCTAGCGGGAAGTCCTACAATGAGCAGTTCTTC. Encoded protein: CSALVSSGKSYNEQFF.

This clonotype has more than one count but fewer than ten. The chain carries TRBV10-1 and TRBJ2-3; the match to TRBD1 covers 7 bases. The CDR3 length is 14 residues. V gave up 3 bases and J gave up 3 bases; unmatched junction bases: 3. CDR1 and CDR2 (germline): WNHNN, SYGVQD (reference sequence). CDR3 region: CASSDRGMTDTQYF. DNA for the CDR3: TGCGCCAGCAGTGACAGGGGGATGACAGATACGCAGTATTTT.

The chain recombines TRBV28 with TRBJ2-4; the match to TRBD1 covers 8 bases. The CDR3 runs to 16 residues. V trimming: 3 bases; J trimming: 0 bases; junction bases outside the gene matches: 4. Germline assignment: CDR1 MDHEN and CDR2 SYDVKM. The DNA for the CDR3 is TGTGCCAGCAGTTTGACAGGGGTGGGAGCCAAAAACATTCAGTACTTC. The encoded protein is CASSLTGVGAKNIQYF.

This clonotype has ten or more counts. This chain joins TRBV7-2 and TRBJ2-1; D uncertain. This CDR3 contains 14 residues. The V gene's germline CDR1 is SGHTA and CDR2 FQGNSA. Between the trimmed V and J ends, which lost 3 bases and 8 bases, there was a span of 14 bases. In DNA, the CDR3 is TGTGCCAGCAGCTTGGCACACGGCCTGGATGAGCAGTTCTTC. Its protein product is CASSLAHGLDEQFF.

The chain couples TRBV6-2 or TRBV6-3 to TRBJ2-5, with unresolved D. CDR1 MNHEY and CDR2 SVGEGT come from the germline V gene. The CDR3 length is 14 residues. The V end was cut by 6 bases, the J end by 2 bases, with 13 bases between. The CDR3 nucleotides are TGTGCCAGCAGGCCACGTTGGGAACAAGAGACCCAGTACTTC. This codes for CASRPRWEQETQYF.

This clonotype was seen only a few times. V usage is TRBV10-3 and J usage is TRBJ2-5, with TRBD1 matching over 8 bases. Trimming took 6 bases from V and 4 from J; bases not matched to a gene: 13. This CDR3 is built from 16 residues. Germline CDR1 is ENHRY and CDR2 is SYGVKD. In DNA, the CDR3 is TGTGCCATCAGCCGAACTTACGACAGGGGTGGAGAGACCCAGTACTTC. Protein: CAISRTYDRGGETQYF.

This clonotype occurred a few times. The chain combines TRBV7-8 with TRBJ1-5; no clear D. V was cut by 2 bases and J by 5 bases, with 7 bases left in between. The CDR3 covers 13 residues. Germline values: CDR1 SGHVS, CDR2 FQNEAQ. The CDR3 reads CASSLRSDQPQHF. Written as DNA, the CDR3 is TGTGCCAGCAGCTTACGGTCGGATCAGCCCCAGCATTTT.